This section outlines one T cell receptor beta chain sequence together with its context. Study processing details: Reference gene primer amplification in the assay estimated nucleated cell counts. TCRdb keeps only in-frame clones here, not all; method: immunoSEQ multiplex PCR. V and J calls and clone size are as listed in that table; D and trimming were resolved from the DNA. The top ten clones hold more than 2% of a sample with roughly 150,000 clones, around 89% of them seen once. The sample originates from a study of blood T cell repertoires in COVID-19. Study at large: The study drew acute and convalescent COVID-19 samples from the United States, Italy and Spain. From T cells, B-cell-depleted T cells, or PBMCs came the material, which was cDNA or gDNA.

CDR1 MNHEY and CDR2 SVGAGI come from the germline V gene. This CDR3 spans 15 amino acids. V lost 5 bases, J lost 3 bases, and 7 bases stayed unmatched. The material sequenced was peripheral blood. The chain has TRBV6-5 and TRBJ2-7; 10 nucleotides line up with TRBD1. The source of this sequence is a man over 45 who had recovered from COVID-19. The CDR3 nucleotides read TGTGCCAGCAGTCGAATCGGGACAGGGGACTACGAGCAGTACTTC. It specifies CASSRIGTGDYEQYF.